This T cell receptor beta chain is from a study of CD4 and CD8 cells across lung adenocarcinoma regions. TCRdb re-called the PCR reads with MiXCR, one entry per CDR3 protein. The sample lists tens of thousands of distinct CDR3 sequences; around 50% were seen once. Between the trimmed V and J ends, which lost 5 bases and 2 bases, there was a span of 13 bases. Per germline, CDR1 MNHNS and CDR2 SASEGT. The CDR3 covers 14 residues. This clonotype showed up many times. The chain uses TRBV6-1 and TRBJ2-7; TRBD1 is a possible D gene (5 bases). The sequence was collected from a male donor with lung adenocarcinoma. The CD4 and CD8 labels of this study may be unreliable. Sequencing input: CD8+ T cells from the center of a lung tumor. CDR3 coding DNA: TGTGCCAGCAGTAGGGGCGCACAGACCTACGAGCAGTACTTC. It specifies CASSRGAQTYEQYF.